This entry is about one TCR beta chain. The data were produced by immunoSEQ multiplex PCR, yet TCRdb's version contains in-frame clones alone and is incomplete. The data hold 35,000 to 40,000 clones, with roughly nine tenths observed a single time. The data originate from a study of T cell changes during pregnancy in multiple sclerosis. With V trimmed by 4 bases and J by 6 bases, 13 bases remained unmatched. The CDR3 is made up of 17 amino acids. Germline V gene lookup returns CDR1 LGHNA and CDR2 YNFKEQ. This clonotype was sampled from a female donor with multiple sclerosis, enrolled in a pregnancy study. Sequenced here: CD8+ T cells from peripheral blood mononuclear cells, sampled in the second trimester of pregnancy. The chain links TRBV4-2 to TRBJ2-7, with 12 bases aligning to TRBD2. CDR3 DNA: TGTGCCAGCAGCCCATTGCAGTTGACTAGCGGGAGCTTCGAGCAGTACTTC. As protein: CASSPLQLTSGSFEQYF.